This T cell receptor beta chain was found in a study of shared clonotypes between healthy human individuals. Profiling relied on immunoSEQ multiplex PCR, and the TCRdb table lists in-frame clones only, not all of them. The table lists about 520,000 clones, about 78% of them singletons, with 9.5% to 15% in the top ten. The study drew all its donors from Caucasian adults living in Nashville, Tennessee. V gave up 6 bases and J gave up 1 base, with 16 bases separating them. Per the germline V gene, CDR1 is KGHSH and CDR2 is LQKENI. CDR3 size: 16 residues. What was sequenced was PBMCs. The chain employs TRBV18 and TRBJ2-1; D is possibly TRBD2 (5 bases). This receptor was identified in a woman aged 40 to 50 in good health. Some clones in this sample may be carry-over from other donors' samples. As DNA, the CDR3 is TGTGCCAGCTCCCTTACCCAGGAGGTATCCTACAATGAGCAGTTCTTC. It yields the protein CASSLTQEVSYNEQFF.